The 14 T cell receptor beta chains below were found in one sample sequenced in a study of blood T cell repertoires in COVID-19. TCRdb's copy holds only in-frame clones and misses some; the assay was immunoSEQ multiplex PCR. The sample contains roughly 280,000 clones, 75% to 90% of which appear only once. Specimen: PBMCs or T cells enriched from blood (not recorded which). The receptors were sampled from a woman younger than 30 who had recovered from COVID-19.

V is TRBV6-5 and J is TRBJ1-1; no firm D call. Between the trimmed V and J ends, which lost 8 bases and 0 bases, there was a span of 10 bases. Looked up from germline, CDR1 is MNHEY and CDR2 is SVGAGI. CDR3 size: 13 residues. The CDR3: CASSPTVNTEAFF. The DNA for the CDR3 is TGTGCCAGCTCGCCGACTGTGAACACTGAAGCTTTCTTT.

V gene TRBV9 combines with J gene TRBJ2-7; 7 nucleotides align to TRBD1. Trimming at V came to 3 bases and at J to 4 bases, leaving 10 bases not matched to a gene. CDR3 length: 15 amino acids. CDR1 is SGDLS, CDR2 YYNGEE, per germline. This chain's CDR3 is CASSAEAGGGYEQYF. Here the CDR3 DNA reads TGTGCCAGCAGCGCTGAGGCAGGGGGTGGGTACGAGCAGTACTTC.

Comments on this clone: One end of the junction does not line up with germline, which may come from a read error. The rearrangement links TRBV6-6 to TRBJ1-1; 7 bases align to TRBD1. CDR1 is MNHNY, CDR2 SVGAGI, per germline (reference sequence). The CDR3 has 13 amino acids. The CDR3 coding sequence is TGTGCCAGCAGTATACCGGGGACAGCCGGCCCCCTCTTT. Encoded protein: CASSIPGTAGPLF.

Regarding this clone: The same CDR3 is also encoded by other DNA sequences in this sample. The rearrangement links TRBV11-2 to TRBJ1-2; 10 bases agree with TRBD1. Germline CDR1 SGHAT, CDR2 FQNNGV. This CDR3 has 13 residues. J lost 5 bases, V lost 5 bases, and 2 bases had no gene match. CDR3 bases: TGTGCCAGCAGCGCGGGACAGGGGTATGGCTACACCTTC. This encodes CASSAGQGYGYTF. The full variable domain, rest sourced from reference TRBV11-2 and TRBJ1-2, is EAGVAQSPRYKIIEKRQSVAFWCNPISGHATLYWYQQILGQGPKLLIQFQNNGVVDDSQLPKDRFSAERLKGVDSTLKIQPAKLEDSAVYLCASSAGQGYGYTFGSGTRLTVV.

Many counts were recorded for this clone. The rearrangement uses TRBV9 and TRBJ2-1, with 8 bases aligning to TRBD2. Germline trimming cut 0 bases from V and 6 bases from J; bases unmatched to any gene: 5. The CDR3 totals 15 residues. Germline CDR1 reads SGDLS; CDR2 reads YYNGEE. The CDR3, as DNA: TGTGCCAGCAGCGTAGCACTAGCGGCTGGCAATGAGCAGTTCTTC. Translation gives CASSVALAAGNEQFF.

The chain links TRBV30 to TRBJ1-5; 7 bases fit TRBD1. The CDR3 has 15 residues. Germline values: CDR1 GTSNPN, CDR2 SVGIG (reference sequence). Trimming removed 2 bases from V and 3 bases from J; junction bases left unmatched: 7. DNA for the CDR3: TGTGCCTGGAGTATCAGGACAGGATTCAATCAGCCCCAGCATTTT. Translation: CAWSIRTGFNQPQHF. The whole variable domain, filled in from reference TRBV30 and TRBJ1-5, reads SQTIHQWPATLVQPVGSPLSLECTVEGTSNPNLYWYRQAAGRGLQLLFYSVGIGQISSEVPQNLSASRPQDRQFILSSKKLLLSDSGFYLCAWSIRTGFNQPQHFGDGTRLSIL.

CDR3 nucleotides: TGCGCCAGCAGTGAAGGATCGGCAGGGGCCACTCTCTCTGGGGCCAACGTCCTGACTTTC. Translating gives CASSEGSAGATLSGANVLTF. The rearrangement uses TRBV10-2 and TRBJ2-6; tentative D call: TRBD1 (6 bases). Germline V gene data show CDR1 as WSHSY and CDR2 as SAAADI. This CDR3 contains 20 residues. V was cut by 3 bases and J by 0 bases, with 21 bases left in between.

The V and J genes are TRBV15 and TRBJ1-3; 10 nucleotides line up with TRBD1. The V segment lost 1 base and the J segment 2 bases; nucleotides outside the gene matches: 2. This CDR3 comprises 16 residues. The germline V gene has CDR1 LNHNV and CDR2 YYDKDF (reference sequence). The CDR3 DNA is TGTGCCACCAGCAGAGGGGACAGGGGCGCTGGAAACACCATATATTTT. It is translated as CATSRGDRGAGNTIYF.

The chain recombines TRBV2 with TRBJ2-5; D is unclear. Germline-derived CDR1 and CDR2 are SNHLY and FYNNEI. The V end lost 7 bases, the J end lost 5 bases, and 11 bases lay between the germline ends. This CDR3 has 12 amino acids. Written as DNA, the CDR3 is TGTGCCAGCACCCGTTTGGAGGAGACCCAGTACTTC. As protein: CASTRLEETQYF.

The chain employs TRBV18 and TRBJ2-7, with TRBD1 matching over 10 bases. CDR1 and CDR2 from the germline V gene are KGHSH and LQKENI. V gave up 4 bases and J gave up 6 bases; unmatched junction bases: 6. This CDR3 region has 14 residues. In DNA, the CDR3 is TGTGCCAGCTCACTAATGGGACAGGGGATCGAGCAGTACTTC. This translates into CASSLMGQGIEQYF.

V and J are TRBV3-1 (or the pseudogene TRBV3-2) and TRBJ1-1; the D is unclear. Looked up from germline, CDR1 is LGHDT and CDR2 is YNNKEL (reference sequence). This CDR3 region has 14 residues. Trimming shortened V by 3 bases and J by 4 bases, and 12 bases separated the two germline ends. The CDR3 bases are TGTGCCAGCAGCCAGCTAGGCGGGTCCACTGAAGCTTTCTTT. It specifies CASSQLGGSTEAFF.

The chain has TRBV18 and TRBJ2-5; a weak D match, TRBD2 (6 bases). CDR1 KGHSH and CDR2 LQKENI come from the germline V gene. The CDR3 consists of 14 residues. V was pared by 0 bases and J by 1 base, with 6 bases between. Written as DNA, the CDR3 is TGTGCCAGCTCACCACCGACTAGCCAAGAGACCCAGTACTTC. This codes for CASSPPTSQETQYF.

Here the CDR3 reads CASSLGWTGVRNTIYF. For the CDR3, the DNA is TGTGCCAGCAGCTTAGGATGGACAGGGGTGCGAAACACCATATATTTT. The J gene is TRBJ1-3, the V gene TRBV11-2, with 9 bases identical to TRBD1. Trimming took 1 base from V and 5 from J; bases not matched to a gene: 6. Germline V lookup: CDR1 SGHAT, CDR2 FQNNGV. The CDR3 runs to 16 residues.

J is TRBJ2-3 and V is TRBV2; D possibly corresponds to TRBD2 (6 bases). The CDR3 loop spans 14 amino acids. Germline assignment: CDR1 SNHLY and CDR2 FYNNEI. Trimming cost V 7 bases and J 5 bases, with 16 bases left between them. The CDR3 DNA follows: TGTGCCAGCACCTTGAGGGAGGTGGTAGATACGCAGTATTTT. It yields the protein CASTLREVVDTQYF.